A single sample gave rise to the 20 T cell receptor beta chains below, sequenced in a study of blood T cell repertoires in COVID-19. Assay used: immunoSEQ multiplex PCR; TCRdb lists only in-frame clones, some missing. The repertoire holds around 290,000 clones, approximately 86% seen once, with around 13% in the top ten. Material for sequencing was peripheral blood. These receptors were taken from a woman aged 70 to 79 with COVID-19, enrolled during active disease.

The chain links TRBV6-1 to TRBJ2-1; 9 nucleotides agree with TRBD2. The ends lost 2 bases at V and 8 bases at J; junction bases unmatched: 10. The CDR3 has 16 residues. The germline CDR1 and CDR2 sequences are MNHNS and SASEGT. As DNA, the CDR3 is TGTGCCAGCAGTGAAAAAGTTAGCGGGGGCTTCGATGAGCAGTTCTTC. It is translated as CASSEKVSGGFDEQFF.

This clone was seen a single time. The chain uses TRBV5-1 and TRBJ2-1; the D is unclear. Trimming cost V 4 bases and J 0 bases, with 11 bases left between them. The CDR3 covers 15 residues. Germline V gene lookup returns CDR1 SGHRS and CDR2 YFSETQ. The CDR3 reads CASSPSRSSYNEQFF. As DNA, the CDR3 is TGCGCCAGCAGCCCCTCGAGGAGCTCCTACAATGAGCAGTTCTTC.

The chain is built from TRBV5-1 and TRBJ2-3, with a possible D match to TRBD1 (5 bases). V was shortened by 5 bases and J by 1 base, with 11 bases between the two germline ends. The CDR3 totals 14 residues. Germline V gives CDR1 SGHRS, CDR2 YFSETQ. The CDR3 nucleotides read TGCGCCAGCAGTTCAGGGTCGCGCACAGATACGCAGTATTTT. Translated, it gives CASSSGSRTDTQYF.

V is TRBV7-2 and J is TRBJ1-5, with 12 positions matching TRBD1. Per the germline V gene, CDR1 is SGHTA and CDR2 is FQGNSA. The CDR3 has 16 residues. Trimming cost V 6 bases and J 7 bases; bases outside gene matches: 10. CDR3 residues: CASSSGTGGAGQPQHF. The CDR3 region has the DNA TGTGCCAGCAGTTCCGGGACAGGGGGCGCGGGGCAGCCCCAGCATTTT.

The chain is built from TRBV4-3 and TRBJ2-5, with 7 bases lining up with TRBD2. V was clipped by 0 bases and J by 9 bases; unmatched bases: 10. Germline V gives CDR1 LGHNA, CDR2 YSLEER. The CDR3 has 15 residues. The CDR3: CASSQDGAGEGPQYF. The CDR3 coding sequence is TGCGCCAGCAGCCAAGATGGGGCGGGGGAAGGGCCCCAGTACTTC.

The V gene is TRBV24-1, the J gene TRBJ1-2; 9 nucleotides match TRBD1. With 9 bases clipped from V and 1 base from J, the junction kept 8 bases outside the gene matches. The CDR3 spans 15 residues. Looked up from germline, CDR1 is KGHDR and CDR2 is SFDVKD. CDR3 bases: TGTGCCACCCCCTTAGGGACAGGGAATAACTATGGCTACACCTTC. Its translation is CATPLGTGNNYGYTF.

CDR3 protein: CASSSNRDTISYEQYF. The CDR3 coding sequence is TGTGCCAGCAGCTCCAACCGGGACACCATCTCCTACGAGCAGTACTTC. The gene calls are TRBV7-9 and TRBJ2-7, with D perhaps TRBD1 (6 bases). CDR1 and CDR2 from the germline V gene are SEHNR and FQNEAQ (reference sequence). The CDR3 is made up of 16 amino acids. V lost 4 bases, J lost 0 bases, and 16 bases lay in between.

The V gene is TRBV24-1, the J gene TRBJ1-2; D possibly corresponds to TRBD1 (6 bases). This CDR3 comprises 13 residues. Germline CDR1 reads KGHDR; CDR2 reads SFDVKD. Trimming took 11 bases from V and 8 from J, leaving 20 bases between them. The CDR3 bases are TGTGCCAGTCAGGGGTCACCTCAGGAGGGCTACACCTTC. Encoded protein: CASQGSPQEGYTF.

The chain carries TRBV3-1 (or the pseudogene TRBV3-2) and TRBJ1-3; weak D call: TRBD1 (6 bases). Trimming took 1 base from V and 4 from J, leaving 11 bases between them. Germline V lookup: CDR1 LGHDT, CDR2 YNNKEL (reference sequence). The CDR3 totals 15 residues. The CDR3 DNA follows: TGTGCCAGCAGCCAAGGAACAGGGCAAGGAAACACCATATATTTT. Its translation: CASSQGTGQGNTIYF.

V gene TRBV18 combines with J gene TRBJ1-1; D uncertain. Trimming pared 3 bases from V and 3 bases from J, leaving 14 bases between. This CDR3 is built from 15 residues. From germline, CDR1 is KGHSH and CDR2 LQKENI. The CDR3 loop is CASSPRLAGYTEAFF. CDR3 bases: TGTGCCAGCTCACCTCGGCTCGCGGGGTACACTGAAGCTTTCTTT. Using reference TRBV18 and TRBJ1-1 for the parts outside the CDR3, the full variable domain is NAGVMQNPRHLVRRRGQEARLRCSPMKGHSHVYWYRQLPEEGLKFMVYLQKENIIDESGMPKERFSAEFPKEGPSILRIQQVVRGDSAAYFCASSPRLAGYTEAFFGQGTRLTVV.

The chain joins TRBV5-5 to TRBJ2-2; D call uncertain. V gave up 1 base and J gave up 7 bases, with 8 bases separating them. This CDR3 is built from 13 residues. The V gene's germline CDR1 is SGHKS and CDR2 YYEKEE (reference sequence). The CDR3 bases are TGTGCCAGCAGCTTGCCTGGCGGCGGGGAGCTGTTTTTT. Translated: CASSLPGGGELFF.

J is TRBJ1-4 and V is TRBV30; TRBD1 agrees at 7 bases. The CDR3 spans 14 residues. Germline V gene sequence: CDR1 GTSNPN, CDR2 SVGIG (reference sequence). V trimming: 2 bases; J trimming: 4 bases; junction bases outside the gene matches: 4. CDR3 protein: CAWSPPGGNEKLFF. The DNA of the CDR3 is TGTGCCTGGAGTCCCCCAGGGGGTAATGAAAAACTGTTTTTT.

This chain connects TRBV10-3 to TRBJ1-5, with a possible D match to TRBD1 (6 bases). The CDR3 length is 12 residues. V dropped 11 bases and J dropped 5 bases, with 13 bases sitting between them. The germline V gene encodes CDR1 ENHRY and CDR2 SYGVKD. In DNA, the CDR3 is TGTGCCGCCATACAGGGTGATCAGCCCCAGCATTTT. Residues: CAAIQGDQPQHF.

The gene calls are TRBV7-2 and TRBJ1-2, with 8 nucleotides matching TRBD1. This CDR3 spans 15 amino acids. With V trimmed by 8 bases and J by 4 bases, 12 bases remained unmatched. Germline lookup yields CDR1 SGHTA and CDR2 FQGNSA. CDR3 bases: TGTGCCAGCGCACATTCCGGGACAGGAGCCTATGGCTACACCTTC. Translated, it gives CASAHSGTGAYGYTF.

The chain is built from TRBV24-1 and TRBJ1-5; no reliable D call. In germline, CDR1 is KGHDR, CDR2 SFDVKD. V was clipped by 6 bases and J by 2 bases, with 4 bases between them. CDR3 length: 12 residues. CDR3 nucleotides: TGTGCCACCAGTATCGGCAATCAGCCCCAGCATTTT. It encodes CATSIGNQPQHF.

The CDR3 is CASSLAGGSSYEQYF. CDR3 DNA: TGTGCCAGCAGTTTAGCGGGGGGGAGCTCCTACGAGCAGTACTTC. This chain connects TRBV7-3 to TRBJ2-7, with 11 bases fitting TRBD2. The CDR3 is 15 amino acids. The germline CDR1 and CDR2 sequences are SGHTA and FQGTGA. The V segment lost 6 bases and the J segment 0 bases; nucleotides outside the gene matches: 4.

The rearrangement uses TRBV7-2 and TRBJ2-7; D gene unclear. V gave up 4 bases and J gave up 0 bases, with 13 bases separating them. The CDR3 sequence is 15 residues long. From germline, CDR1 is SGHTA and CDR2 FQGNSA. For the CDR3, the DNA is TGTGCCAGCAGCTCCAACCCCGGTTCCTCCTACGAGCAGTACTTC. Translated, it gives CASSSNPGSSYEQYF.

V gene TRBV3-1 (or the pseudogene TRBV3-2) combines with J gene TRBJ1-2; D unclear. This CDR3 has 12 amino acids. Trimming shortened V by 2 bases and J by 9 bases, and 10 bases separated the two germline ends. Germline V CDR1 and CDR2: LGHDT, YNNKEL (reference sequence). CDR3: CASSQLNLRYTF. The CDR3 DNA follows: TGTGCCAGCAGCCAACTAAATCTCCGCTACACCTTC.

This chain connects TRBV5-1 to TRBJ1-1; TRBD1 agrees at 8 bases. The CDR3 consists of 15 residues. The germline CDR1 and CDR2 sequences are SGHRS and YFSETQ. Germline trimming cut 4 bases from V and 1 base from J; bases unmatched to any gene: 6. This CDR3 is CASSRLGTGNTEAFF. CDR3 bases: TGCGCCAGCAGCCGCCTAGGGACAGGGAACACTGAAGCTTTCTTT.

The chain combines TRBV18 with TRBJ1-2; D might be TRBD1 (5 bases). Trimming removed 3 bases at V and 6 bases at J, with 8 bases between. Germline lookup yields CDR1 KGHSH and CDR2 LQKENI. The CDR3 length is 12 residues. The CDR3 DNA reads TGTGCCAGCTCACCGCAGGGCGATGGCTACACCTTC. Translating gives CASSPQGDGYTF.